Following are 22 T cell receptor beta chains from one sample sequenced in a study of human T cells and chemical hapten exposure. Described time point: patch test 3, about 24 weeks after DPC sensitization. Treatment denoted: therapeutic diphenylcyclopropenone sensitization with weekly scalp DPC. A single record per CDR3 protein comes from TCRdb applying MiXCR to the RACE reads. The sample includes 210,000 or so distinct CDR3 sequences, around 23% of them seen just once. The sample was whole blood, taken in connection with sensitization to the hapten diphenylcyclopropenone (DPC). These receptors were obtained from a woman aged 40-49 years with alopecia areata. Some clones in this sample may be carry-over from other donors' samples.

Of note for this clonotype: One end of the junction fails to match germline, which may point to a read error. The chain uses TRBV29-1 and TRBJ2-2; 8 bases fit TRBD1. The germline CDR1 and CDR2 sequences are SQVTM and ANQGSEA. This CDR3 comprises 13 residues. This chain's CDR3 is CSVDRANTRELFF. For the CDR3, the DNA is TGCAGCGTGGACAGGGCGAACACCAGGGAGCTGTTTTTT.

This clonotype was picked up many times. The chain uses TRBV7-2 and TRBJ1-3, with D unresolved. Germline CDR1 and CDR2: SGHTA and FQGNSA. The V and J ends lost 1 base and 2 bases respectively, with 6 bases between them. CDR3 length equals 14 residues. For the CDR3, the DNA is TGTGCCAGCAGCTTAGTCGCCGCTGGAAACACCATATATTTT. Translation: CASSLVAAGNTIYF.

This clonotype showed up just a few times. The chain joins TRBV7-2 to TRBJ2-1, with TRBD2 identical over 16 bases. Germline V gene data show CDR1 as SGHTA and CDR2 as FQGNSA. The CDR3 covers 16 residues. V lost 5 bases, J lost 7 bases, and 5 bases stayed unmatched. The CDR3 bases are TGTGCCAGCAGCCCGCCGGGACTAGCGGGAGGGAATGAGCAGTTCTTC. Amino acids: CASSPPGLAGGNEQFF.

This clonotype was counted once. V usage is TRBV12-3 or TRBV12-4 and J usage is TRBJ1-3; D not resolved. The CDR3 has 15 amino acids. V lost 3 bases to trimming and J lost 4 bases, with 13 bases between them. CDR3 bases: TGTGCCAGCAGTTTTAGGGTCTCGGGAGGAAACACCATATATTTT. This translates into CASSFRVSGGNTIYF.

This clonotype was detected only a few times. The V gene is TRBV20-1, the J gene TRBJ2-3, with 8 positions matching TRBD1. V lost 6 bases and J lost 0; bases outside the gene matches: 5. Germline V gene sequence: CDR1 DFQATT, CDR2 SNEGSKA (reference sequence). This CDR3 contains 14 residues. For the CDR3, the DNA is TGCAGTGCAAGACAGGGGTCTAGCACAGATACGCAGTATTTT. Residues: CSARQGSSTDTQYF.

This clonotype was detected a few times. The V and J genes are TRBV18 and TRBJ2-5, with D hard to call. The V and J ends lost 2 bases and 4 bases respectively, with 8 bases between them. This CDR3 contains 13 residues. Germline CDR1 is KGHSH and CDR2 is LQKENI. CDR3 coding DNA: TGTGCCAGCTCACCAACGCTTGGAGAGACCCAGTACTTC. Its protein is CASSPTLGETQYF.

This clonotype has only a few counts. The chain carries TRBV20-1 and TRBJ2-1, with 13 positions matching TRBD2. V lost 5 bases, J lost 6 bases, and 4 bases stayed unmatched. The germline CDR1 and CDR2 sequences are DFQATT and SNEGSKA (reference sequence). CDR3 length: 14 amino acids. The CDR3 sequence: CSASRTSGSNEQFF. CDR3 nucleotide sequence: TGCAGTGCTTCGAGGACTAGCGGGAGCAATGAGCAGTTCTTC.

This clonotype came up a few times. The chain links TRBV20-1 to TRBJ2-7; 7 nucleotides line up with TRBD2. The CDR3 is 14 residues long. Trimming took 0 bases from V and 3 from J; bases not matched to a gene: 5. Germline V gene sequence: CDR1 DFQATT, CDR2 SNEGSKA (reference sequence). The CDR3 reads CSARDFLADYEQYF. The CDR3 DNA follows: TGCAGTGCTAGAGATTTCCTAGCGGACTACGAGCAGTACTTC.

The chain has TRBV10-3 and TRBJ1-5, with TRBD1 matching 9 bases. Trimming took 6 bases from V and 1 from J; bases not matched to a gene: 7. CDR1 is ENHRY and CDR2 is SYGVKD in the germline V gene. This CDR3 spans 16 amino acids. CDR3 coding DNA: TGTGCCATCAGCCTAGGGGGGACAGGGAGCAATCAGCCCCAGCATTTT. Residues: CAISLGGTGSNQPQHF.

This clonotype was seen only a few times. The V gene is TRBV4-1, the J gene TRBJ2-5; TRBD2 matches 8 bases. Germline V gene sequence: CDR1 MGHRA, CDR2 YSYEKL. V was clipped by 0 bases and J by 1 base; unmatched bases: 7. The CDR3 is 17 residues long. The CDR3 here is CASSQEYRTSSQETQYF. CDR3 in DNA: TGCGCCAGCAGCCAAGAGTATCGGACTAGCTCCCAAGAGACCCAGTACTTC.

V usage is TRBV10-3 and J usage is TRBJ1-3, with 7 bases lining up with TRBD1. Trimming removed 6 bases from V and 0 bases from J; junction bases left unmatched: 2. CDR1 is ENHRY, CDR2 SYGVKD, per germline. The CDR3 runs 14 residues. This chain's CDR3 is CAIRGDSSGNTIYF. The CDR3 coding sequence is TGTGCCATCAGGGGGGACAGCTCTGGAAACACCATATATTTT.

The chain combines TRBV12-3 or TRBV12-4 with TRBJ2-1; weak D call: TRBD2 (5 bases). The V end lost 5 bases, the J end lost 3 bases, and 8 bases lay between the germline ends. The CDR3 length is 13 residues. CDR3 sequence reads: CASSPDYYNEQFF. CDR3 DNA sequence: TGTGCCAGCAGTCCCGACTACTACAATGAGCAGTTCTTC.

This clonotype was detected only a few times. The gene calls are TRBV2 and TRBJ1-6; D might be TRBD1 (5 bases). V lost 7 bases to trimming and J lost 7 bases, with 14 bases between them. The germline CDR1 and CDR2 sequences are SNHLY and FYNNEI. The CDR3 is 14 residues long. The CDR3 is CASNGAEGNSPLHF. The CDR3, as DNA: TGTGCCAGCAACGGGGCAGAGGGGAATTCACCCCTCCACTTT.

The V call is TRBV28, the J call TRBJ1-2; a possible D gene is TRBD1 (5 bases). The CDR3 sequence is 14 residues long. Trimming cost V 5 bases and J 4 bases, with 14 bases left between them. CDR1 and CDR2 from the germline V gene are MDHEN and SYDVKM. CDR3 sequence reads: CASSRGIGGYGYTF. The DNA for the CDR3 is TGTGCCAGCAGTCGAGGTATCGGGGGCTATGGCTACACCTTC.

The V and J genes are TRBV29-1 and TRBJ1-2; 8 bases line up with TRBD1. The CDR3 contains 13 residues. The V gene end was trimmed by 4 bases and the J gene end by 7 bases; junction bases not matched to a gene: 8. Germline assignment: CDR1 SQVTM and CDR2 ANQGSEA. CDR3 sequence reads: CSVGVQGAGGYTF. The CDR3 bases are TGCAGCGTTGGGGTCCAGGGGGCTGGTGGCTACACCTTC.

J is TRBJ2-3 and V is TRBV2, with a possible D match to TRBD1 (5 bases). This CDR3 is built from 13 residues. V lost 6 bases and J lost 3, with 10 bases in between. The germline CDR1 and CDR2 sequences are SNHLY and FYNNEI. This CDR3 is CASRGPSTDTQYF. CDR3 DNA: TGTGCCAGCAGGGGGCCTTCTACAGATACGCAGTATTTT.

The chain couples TRBV4-3 to TRBJ2-7, with D possibly being TRBD1 (5 bases). The CDR3 has 15 residues. CDR1 is LGHNA and CDR2 is YSLEER in the germline V gene. V gave up 3 bases and J gave up 2 bases, with 14 bases separating them. Here the CDR3 reads CASSHRAGNPYEQYF. The CDR3 coding sequence is TGCGCCAGCAGCCACCGGGCAGGGAATCCCTACGAGCAGTACTTC.

This clonotype was recorded a few times. The chain has TRBV11-2 and TRBJ2-3; 7 bases match TRBD1. The germline V gene has CDR1 SGHAT and CDR2 FQNNGV. V lost 4 bases, J lost 4 bases, and 2 bases stayed unmatched. The CDR3 length is 13 residues. The CDR3 is CASSSQGADTQYF. Here the CDR3 DNA reads TGTGCCAGCAGCTCCCAGGGGGCAGATACGCAGTATTTT.

The rearrangement links TRBV6-1 to TRBJ2-7; 8 bases align to TRBD2. Germline lookup yields CDR1 MNHNS and CDR2 SASEGT. The CDR3 length is 16 residues. Trimming took 6 bases from V and 2 from J; bases not matched to a gene: 12. CDR3 region: CASRITGTSHPYEQYF. In DNA, the CDR3 is TGTGCCAGCAGAATCACCGGGACTAGTCATCCCTACGAGCAGTACTTC.

This clonotype was seen a handful of times. The CDR3, as DNA: TGTGCCAGCAGTTACTTAGAGACCCAGTACTTC. This codes for CASSYLETQYF. The V gene is TRBV6-5, the J gene TRBJ2-5; D uncertain. The germline CDR1 and CDR2 sequences are MNHEY and SVGAGI. V was cut by 1 base and J by 4 bases, with 1 base left in between. The CDR3 loop spans 11 amino acids.

The rearrangement uses TRBV7-2 and TRBJ2-1; 7 nucleotides align to TRBD1. The CDR3 length is 14 residues. CDR1 and CDR2 (germline): SGHTA, FQGNSA. Germline trimming cut 3 bases from V and 3 bases from J; bases unmatched to any gene: 2. The CDR3, as DNA: TGTGCCAGCAGCTTGGGACAGCTCTACAATGAGCAGTTCTTC. Protein sequence: CASSLGQLYNEQFF.

The chain uses TRBV4-2 and TRBJ1-1; D might be TRBD1 (5 bases). CDR1 and CDR2 from the germline V gene are LGHNA and YNFKEQ. The CDR3 has 16 amino acids. V was pared by 4 bases and J by 0 bases, with 15 bases between. The CDR3 is CASSPPPGEVNTEAFF. Here the CDR3 DNA reads TGTGCCAGCAGCCCACCCCCGGGGGAGGTGAACACTGAAGCTTTCTTT.